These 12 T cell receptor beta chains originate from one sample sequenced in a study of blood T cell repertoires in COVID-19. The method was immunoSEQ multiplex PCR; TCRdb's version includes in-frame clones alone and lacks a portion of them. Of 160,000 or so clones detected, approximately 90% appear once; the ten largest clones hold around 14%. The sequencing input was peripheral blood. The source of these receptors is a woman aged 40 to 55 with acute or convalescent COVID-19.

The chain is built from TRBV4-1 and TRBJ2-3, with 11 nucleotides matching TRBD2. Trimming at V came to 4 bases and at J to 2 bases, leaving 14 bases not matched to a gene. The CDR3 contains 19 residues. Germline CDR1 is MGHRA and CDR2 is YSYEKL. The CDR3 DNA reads TGCGCCAGCAGCCCGATAGAACCGGGACTAGCGGAAAACACAGATACGCAGTATTTT. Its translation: CASSPIEPGLAENTDTQYF.

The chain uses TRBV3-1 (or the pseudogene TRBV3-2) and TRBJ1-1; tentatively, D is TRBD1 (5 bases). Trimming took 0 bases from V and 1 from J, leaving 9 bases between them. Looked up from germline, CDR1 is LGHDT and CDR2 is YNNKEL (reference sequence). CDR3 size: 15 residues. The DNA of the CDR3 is TGTGCCAGCAGCCAAGAATATGGGGCGAACACTGAAGCTTTCTTT. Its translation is CASSQEYGANTEAFF.

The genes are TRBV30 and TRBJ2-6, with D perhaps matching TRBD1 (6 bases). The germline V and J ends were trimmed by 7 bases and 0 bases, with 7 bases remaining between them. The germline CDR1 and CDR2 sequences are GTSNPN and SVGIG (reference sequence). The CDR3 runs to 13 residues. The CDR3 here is CALQGSGANVLTF. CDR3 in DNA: TGTGCCTTACAGGGCTCTGGGGCCAACGTCCTGACTTTC.

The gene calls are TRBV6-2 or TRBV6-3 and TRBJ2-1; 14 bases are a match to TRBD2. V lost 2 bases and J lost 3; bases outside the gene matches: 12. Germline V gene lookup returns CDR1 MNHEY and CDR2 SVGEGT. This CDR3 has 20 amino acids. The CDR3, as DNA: TGTGCCAGCAGTTACCCGACTAGCGGGGGGGCGGTACTACACTACAATGAGCAGTTCTTC. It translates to CASSYPTSGGAVLHYNEQFF.

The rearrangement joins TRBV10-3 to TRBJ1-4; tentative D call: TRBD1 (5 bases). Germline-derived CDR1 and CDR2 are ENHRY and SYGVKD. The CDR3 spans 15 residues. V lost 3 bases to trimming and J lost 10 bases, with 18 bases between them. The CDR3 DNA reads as TGTGCCATCAGTGATTCGGGGGGGGAACCGGGAAAACTGTTTTTT. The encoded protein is CAISDSGGEPGKLFF.

Here the CDR3 reads CASTSGTGGYF. The CDR3 region has the DNA TGTGCCAGCACCTCCGGGACAGGAGGGTATTTT. The V gene is TRBV7-9, the J gene TRBJ2-3, with 8 positions matching TRBD1. The trim removed 7 bases at V and 14 bases at J, leaving 8 bases unmatched. This CDR3 region has 11 residues. CDR1 and CDR2 (germline): SEHNR, FQNEAQ (reference sequence).

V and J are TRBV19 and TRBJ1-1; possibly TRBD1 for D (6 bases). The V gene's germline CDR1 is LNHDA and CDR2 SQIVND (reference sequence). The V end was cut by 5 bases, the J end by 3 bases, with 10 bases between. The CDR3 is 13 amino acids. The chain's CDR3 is CASSWGRDTEAFF. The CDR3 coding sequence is TGTGCCAGTAGTTGGGGGCGGGACACTGAAGCTTTCTTT.

The CDR3 protein is CASSAGGYEQYF. The DNA of the CDR3 is TGTGCCAGCAGTGCCGGCGGTTACGAGCAGTACTTC. The chain employs TRBV25-1 and TRBJ2-7; no definite D call. The CDR3 is made up of 12 amino acids. In germline, CDR1 is MGHDK, CDR2 SYGVNS. V was clipped by 4 bases and J by 4 bases, with 8 bases between them.

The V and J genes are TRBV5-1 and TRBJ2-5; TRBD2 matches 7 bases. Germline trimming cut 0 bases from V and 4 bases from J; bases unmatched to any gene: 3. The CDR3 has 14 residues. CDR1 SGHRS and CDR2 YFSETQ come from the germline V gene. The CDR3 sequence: CASSLGTRRETQYF. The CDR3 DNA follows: TGCGCCAGCAGCTTGGGGACTAGAAGAGAGACCCAGTACTTC.

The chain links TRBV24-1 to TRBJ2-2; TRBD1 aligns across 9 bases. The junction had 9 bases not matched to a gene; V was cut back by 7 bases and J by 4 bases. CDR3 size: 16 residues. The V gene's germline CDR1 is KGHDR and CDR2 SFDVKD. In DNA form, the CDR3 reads TGTGCCACCAGCTTTGGACAGGGGCAGGGCACCGGGGAGCTGTTTTTT. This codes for CATSFGQGQGTGELFF.

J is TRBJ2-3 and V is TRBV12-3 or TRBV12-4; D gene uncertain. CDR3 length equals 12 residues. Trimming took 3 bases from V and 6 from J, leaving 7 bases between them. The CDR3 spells CASSFFGDTQYF. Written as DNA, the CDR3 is TGTGCCAGCAGTTTTTTCGGGGATACGCAGTATTTT.

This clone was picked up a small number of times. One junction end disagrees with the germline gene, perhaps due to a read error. The CDR3 spells CASRLTGDQPQHF. The DNA for the CDR3 is TGTGCCAGCAGATTGACAGGAGATCAACCCCAGCATTTT. The rearrangement links TRBV6-5 to TRBJ1-5, with a possible D match to TRBD1 (6 bases). This CDR3 is built from 13 residues. CDR1 is MNHEY, CDR2 SVGAGI, per germline.